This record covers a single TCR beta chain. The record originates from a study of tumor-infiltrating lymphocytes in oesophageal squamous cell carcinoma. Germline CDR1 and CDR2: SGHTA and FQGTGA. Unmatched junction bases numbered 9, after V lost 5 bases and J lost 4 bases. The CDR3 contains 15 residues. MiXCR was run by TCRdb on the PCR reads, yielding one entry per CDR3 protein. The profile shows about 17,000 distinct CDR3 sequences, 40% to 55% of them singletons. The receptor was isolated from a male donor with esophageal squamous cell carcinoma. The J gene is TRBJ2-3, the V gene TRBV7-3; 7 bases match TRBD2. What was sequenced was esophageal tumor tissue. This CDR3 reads CASSISGTKADTQYF. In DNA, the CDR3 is TGTGCCAGCAGCATATCCGGGACTAAAGCAGATACGCAGTATTTT.